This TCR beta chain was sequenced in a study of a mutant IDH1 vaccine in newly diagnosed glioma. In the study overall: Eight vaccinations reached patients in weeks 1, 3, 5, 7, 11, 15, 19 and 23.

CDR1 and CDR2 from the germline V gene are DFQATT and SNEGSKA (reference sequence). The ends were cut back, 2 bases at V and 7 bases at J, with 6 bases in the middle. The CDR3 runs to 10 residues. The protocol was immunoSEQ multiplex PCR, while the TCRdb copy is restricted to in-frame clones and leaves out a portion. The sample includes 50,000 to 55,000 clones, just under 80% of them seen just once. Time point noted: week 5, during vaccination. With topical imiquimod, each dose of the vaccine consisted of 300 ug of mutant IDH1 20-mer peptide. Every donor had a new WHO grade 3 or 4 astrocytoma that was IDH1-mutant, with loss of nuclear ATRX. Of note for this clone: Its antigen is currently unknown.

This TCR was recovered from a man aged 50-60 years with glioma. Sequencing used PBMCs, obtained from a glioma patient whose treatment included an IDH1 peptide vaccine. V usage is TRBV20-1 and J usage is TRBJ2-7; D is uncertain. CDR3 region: CSARIREQYF. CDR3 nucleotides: TGCAGTGCTAGAATCAGGGAGCAGTACTTC.